The next 7 T cell receptor beta chains were all read from a single sample in a study of blood T cell repertoires in COVID-19. Using immunoSEQ multiplex PCR, the repertoire was profiled, and TCRdb retains in-frame clones only, with some absent. The sample lists about 330,000 clones; over 80% were seen once. The material sequenced was peripheral blood. These receptors all stem from a man aged 25 to 40 with COVID-19, enrolled during active disease.

V and J are TRBV27 and TRBJ2-7; maybe TRBD2 (6 bases). The CDR3 runs to 15 residues. The V end lost 1 base, the J end lost 3 bases, and 13 bases lay between the germline ends. Germline CDR1 reads MNHEY; CDR2 reads SMNVEV (reference sequence). The chain's CDR3 is CASSLWGGTLYEQYF. The CDR3 nucleotides are TGTGCCAGCAGTTTATGGGGCGGGACTCTCTACGAGCAGTACTTC.

The V call is TRBV18, the J call TRBJ2-3; 9 nucleotides match TRBD1. Germline loops: CDR1 KGHSH, CDR2 LQKENI. The CDR3 length is 18 residues. Germline trimming cut 3 bases from V and 1 base from J; bases unmatched to any gene: 11. The CDR3 bases are TGTGCCAGCTCACCGCAGAGTACAGGGGGCTTAGGCACAGATACGCAGTATTTT. Translated: CASSPQSTGGLGTDTQYF.

The chain links TRBV28 to TRBJ1-5, with D tentatively TRBD1 (5 bases). Germline V gives CDR1 MDHEN, CDR2 SYDVKM. V lost 7 bases and J lost 6, with 13 bases in between. The CDR3 has 13 amino acids. The chain's CDR3 is CASTGQGRQPQHF. The CDR3 nucleotides read TGTGCCAGCACGGGCCAGGGTCGTCAGCCCCAGCATTTT.

This clone was observed a handful of times. The V gene is TRBV4-1, the J gene TRBJ2-7; no definite D call. Trimming cost V 1 base and J 4 bases, with 8 bases left between them. The CDR3 is 13 residues long. Germline assignment: CDR1 MGHRA and CDR2 YSYEKL. The CDR3 region is CASSQGIGYEQYF. CDR3 sequence (DNA): TGCGCCAGCAGCCAAGGGATCGGGTACGAGCAGTACTTC.

This chain connects TRBV28 to TRBJ1-1, with 8 bases fitting TRBD1. The CDR3 loop spans 15 amino acids. Germline assignment: CDR1 MDHEN and CDR2 SYDVKM. V trimming: 4 bases; J trimming: 5 bases; junction bases outside the gene matches: 9. Here the CDR3 DNA reads TGTGCCAGCAGTTCCAGGGGGCGCGAGGGTACTGAAGCTTTCTTT. Its protein is CASSSRGREGTEAFF.

This chain joins TRBV7-9 and TRBJ2-7, with 9 bases identical to TRBD1. Trimming at V came to 5 bases and at J to 1 base, leaving 6 bases not matched to a gene. The CDR3 is 15 residues long. From germline, CDR1 is SEHNR and CDR2 FQNEAQ (reference sequence). This CDR3 is CASSLGQGRSYEQYF. The CDR3 DNA is TGTGCCAGCAGCCTCGGACAGGGGAGGTCCTACGAGCAGTACTTC. Filled out from reference TRBV7-9 and TRBJ2-7, the complete variable domain reads DTGVSQNPRHKITKRGQNVTFRCDPISEHNRLYWYRQTLGQGPEFLTYFQNEAQLEKSRLLSDRFSAERPKGSFSTLEIQRTEQGDSAMYLCASSLGQGRSYEQYFGPGTRLTVT.

This chain uses TRBV7-2 with TRBJ2-7; D is unclear. Between the trimmed V and J ends, which lost 2 bases and 4 bases, there was a span of 9 bases. The germline V gene has CDR1 SGHTA and CDR2 FQGNSA. The CDR3 has 13 amino acids. The CDR3 sequence is CASSLSSFYEQYF. The CDR3 bases are TGTGCCAGCAGCTTATCCAGTTTTTACGAGCAGTACTTC.